These T cell receptor beta chains were read from a single sample in a study of Graves' ophthalmopathy and Graves' hyperthyroidism. One entry per CDR3 protein results from TCRdb running MiXCR on the multiplex PCR reads. The table lists hundreds of thousands of distinct CDR3 sequences, more than 40% of them singletons. Sequencing used peripheral blood. The receptors stem from an adult man with Graves' ophthalmopathy. CDR3s include the opening cysteine and the closing phenylalanine or tryptophan. Each record gives: J gene, V gene, D gene, clone size, CDR3 protein, CDR3 DNA. A D gene is named only where the DNA matches it firmly. Some rows have no size entry. The others give once, few or many, or a class for an expanded clone.

TRBJ2-5	TRBV12-3/TRBV12-4	TRBD1	many	CASSRLRLQGAQYF	TGTGCCAGCAGTCGCCTTAGACTGCAGGGGGCCCAGTACTTC
TRBJ2-7	TRBV20-1	TRBD1	-	CSARALGTGAYEQYF	TGCAGTGCTAGAGCTCTTGGGACAGGGGCCTACGAGCAGTACTTC
TRBJ2-7	TRBV2	-	many	CATRRQEYEQYF	TGTGCCACCAGGCGGCAGGAGTACGAGCAGTACTTC
TRBJ1-5	TRBV11-2	TRBD1	many	CASSRGWTGRDQPQHF	TGTGCCAGCAGCCGGGGTTGGACAGGGCGGGATCAGCCCCAGCATTTT
TRBJ1-5	TRBV7-9	-	-	CAGSLGGGDQPQHF	TGTGCCGGCAGCTTAGGGGGGGGTGACCAGCCCCAGCATTTT
TRBJ1-1	TRBV6-1	-	few	CASSELGRTEAFF	TGTGCCAGCAGTGAATTGGGGCGTACTGAAGCTTTCTTT
TRBJ1-2	TRBV11-3	TRBD1	few	CASSGQGLEVGGYTF	TGTGCCAGCAGCGGACAGGGGTTGGAAGTTGGAGGCTACACCTTC
TRBJ1-1	TRBV10-3	-	-	CARANTEAFF	TGTGCCAGGGCGAACACTGAAGCTTTCTTT
TRBJ1-1	TRBV6-6	-	-	CASSYSGGEITEAFF	TGTGCCAGCAGTTACTCCGGCGGGGAGATTACTGAAGCTTTCTTT
TRBJ1-2	TRBV6-6	-	few	CASSYRTAYGYTF	TGTGCCAGCAGTTATAGGACGGCTTATGGCTACACCTTC
TRBJ1-1	TRBV6-6	-	-	CASSYQEGYTEAFF	TGTGCCAGCAGTTACCAAGAGGGGTACACTGAAGCTTTCTTT
TRBJ1-1	TRBV2	TRBD1	few	CASPGQGRIPEAFF	TGTGCCAGCCCGGGACAGGGCCGGATCCCTGAAGCTTTCTTT